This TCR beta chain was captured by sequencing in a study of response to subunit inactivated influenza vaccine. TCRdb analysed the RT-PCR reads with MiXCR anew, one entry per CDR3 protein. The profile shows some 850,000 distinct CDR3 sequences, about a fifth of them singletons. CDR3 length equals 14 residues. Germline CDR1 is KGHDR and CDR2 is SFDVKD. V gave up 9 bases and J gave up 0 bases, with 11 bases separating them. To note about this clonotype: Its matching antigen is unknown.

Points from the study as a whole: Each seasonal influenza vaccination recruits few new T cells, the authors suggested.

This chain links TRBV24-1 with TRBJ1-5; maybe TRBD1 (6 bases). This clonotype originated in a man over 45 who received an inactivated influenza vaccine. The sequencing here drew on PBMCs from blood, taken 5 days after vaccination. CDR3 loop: CATQQGNSNQPQHF. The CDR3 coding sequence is TGTGCCACCCAACAGGGAAATAGCAATCAGCCCCAGCATTTT.